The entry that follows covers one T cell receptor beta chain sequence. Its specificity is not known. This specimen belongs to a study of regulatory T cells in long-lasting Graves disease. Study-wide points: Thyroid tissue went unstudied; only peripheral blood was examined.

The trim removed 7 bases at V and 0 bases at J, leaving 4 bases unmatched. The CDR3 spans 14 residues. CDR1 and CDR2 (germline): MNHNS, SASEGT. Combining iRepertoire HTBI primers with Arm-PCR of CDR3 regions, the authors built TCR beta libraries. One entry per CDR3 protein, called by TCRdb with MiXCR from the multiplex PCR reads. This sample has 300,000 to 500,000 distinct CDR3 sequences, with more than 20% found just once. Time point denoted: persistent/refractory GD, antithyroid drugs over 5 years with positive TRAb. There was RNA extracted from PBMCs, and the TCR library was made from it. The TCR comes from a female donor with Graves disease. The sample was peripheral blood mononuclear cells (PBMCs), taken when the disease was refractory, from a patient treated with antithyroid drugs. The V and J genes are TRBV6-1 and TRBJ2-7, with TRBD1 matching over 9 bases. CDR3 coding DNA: TGTGCCAGCAAAGGGACAGGGAGCTCCTACGAGCAGTACTTC. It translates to CASKGTGSSYEQYF.